A selection of T cell receptor beta chains follows, all from one sample in a study of cytomegalovirus exposure and HLA in healthy donors. The method was immunoSEQ multiplex PCR; TCRdb's version includes in-frame clones alone and lacks a portion of them. The top ten hold 1.5% to 2.5% of the sample, which has 200,000 or so clones, around 87% seen once. The sequenced sample consisted of PBMCs. These receptors originate from a woman under 30 in good health and CMV-seropositive. Each CDR3 is given with its conserved first and last residue. Each record gives: J gene, V gene, clone size, D gene, CDR3 protein, CDR3 DNA. D genes are given only for firm matches. Clone size is stated in some rows and not others, as once, few, many or a class when expanded.

J gene: TRBJ2-1
V gene: TRBV6-5
clone size: .
D gene: TRBD2
CDR3 protein: CASTPPPGGSDEQFF
CDR3 DNA: TGTGCCAGCACCCCTCCACCTGGCGGGAGTGATGAGCAGTTCTTC

J gene: TRBJ2-7
V gene: TRBV5-1
clone size: .
D gene: TRBD1
CDR3 protein: CASSLATGGLDEQYF
CDR3 DNA: TGCGCCAGCAGCTTGGCGACAGGGGGTTTGGACGAGCAGTACTTC

J gene: TRBJ2-1
V gene: TRBV5-1
clone size: .
D gene: TRBD2
CDR3 protein: CASSLTELAVGDEQFF
CDR3 DNA: TGCGCCAGCAGCTTGACGGAACTAGCGGTCGGGGATGAGCAGTTCTTC

J gene: TRBJ2-7
V gene: TRBV19
clone size: .
D gene: .
CDR3 protein: CASSITPRGTYEQYF
CDR3 DNA: TGTGCCAGTAGTATAACCCCTCGCGGCACCTACGAGCAGTACTTC

J gene: TRBJ1-1
V gene: TRBV15
clone size: .
D gene: .
CDR3 protein: CATSRARGLGTEAFF
CDR3 DNA: TGTGCCACCAGCAGAGCACGAGGCCTTGGCACTGAAGCTTTCTTT

J gene: TRBJ1-2
V gene: TRBV5-1
clone size: .
D gene: .
CDR3 protein: CASSLARVGYGYTF
CDR3 DNA: TGCGCCAGCAGCTTGGCCCGGGTCGGGTATGGCTACACCTTC

J gene: TRBJ1-5
V gene: TRBV6-5
clone size: .
D gene: TRBD1
CDR3 protein: CASSYPDREGQPQHF
CDR3 DNA: TGTGCCAGCAGTTACCCGGACAGGGAGGGTCAGCCCCAGCATTTT

J gene: TRBJ2-4
V gene: TRBV28
clone size: once
D gene: TRBD1
CDR3 protein: CASSPWTGAHLAKNIQYF
CDR3 DNA: TGTGCCAGCAGTCCTTGGACAGGGGCGCATCTAGCCAAAAACATTCAGTACTTC

J gene: TRBJ2-7
V gene: TRBV12-5
clone size: .
D gene: .
CDR3 protein: CASGFGSYEQYF
CDR3 DNA: TGTGCTAGTGGTTTCGGCTCCTACGAGCAGTACTTC

J gene: TRBJ2-7
V gene: TRBV25-1
clone size: .
D gene: TRBD2
CDR3 protein: CASSAGLAGSYEQYF
CDR3 DNA: TGTGCCAGCAGTGCCGGACTAGCGGGGTCCTACGAGCAGTACTTC

J gene: TRBJ2-3
V gene: TRBV7-6
clone size: .
D gene: .
CDR3 protein: CASSLWAGGPADTQYF
CDR3 DNA: TGTGCCAGCTCCCTGTGGGCGGGCGGGCCCGCAGATACGCAGTATTTT

J gene: TRBJ2-5
V gene: TRBV28
clone size: .
D gene: .
CDR3 protein: CASSSQAQTQYF
CDR3 DNA: TGTGCCAGCAGTTCCCAGGCACAGACCCAGTACTTC

J gene: TRBJ1-4
V gene: TRBV27
clone size: .
D gene: TRBD1
CDR3 protein: CASRTGAVNEKLFF
CDR3 DNA: TGTGCCAGCAGAACAGGGGCCGTTAATGAAAAACTGTTTTTT

J gene: TRBJ2-7
V gene: TRBV7-2
clone size: .
D gene: TRBD1
CDR3 protein: CASSGTGRYEQYF
CDR3 DNA: TGTGCCAGCTCCGGGACAGGGAGGTACGAGCAGTACTTC

J gene: TRBJ2-7
V gene: TRBV5-4
clone size: .
D gene: TRBD2
CDR3 protein: CASSLGRGRAMGEQYF
CDR3 DNA: TGTGCCAGCAGCTTGGGTCGAGGGAGGGCCATGGGGGAGCAGTACTTC

J gene: TRBJ1-5
V gene: TRBV19
clone size: .
D gene: .
CDR3 protein: CASSIYRTVSNQPQHF
CDR3 DNA: TGTGCCAGTAGTATATATCGGACAGTTAGCAATCAGCCCCAGCATTTT

J gene: TRBJ1-3
V gene: TRBV27
clone size: .
D gene: .
CDR3 protein: CASRALWEGIMDTIYF
CDR3 DNA: TGTGCCAGCAGAGCATTGTGGGAGGGGATCATGGACACCATATATTTT

J gene: TRBJ2-3
V gene: TRBV7-2
clone size: .
D gene: .
CDR3 protein: CASSLAERDTQYF
CDR3 DNA: TGTGCCAGCAGCTTAGCGGAGAGGGATACGCAGTATTTT

J gene: TRBJ1-4
V gene: TRBV9
clone size: few
D gene: .
CDR3 protein: CASSFPGEPEKLFF
CDR3 DNA: TGTGCCAGCAGCTTCCCCGGGGAGCCGGAAAAACTGTTTTTT

J gene: TRBJ2-7
V gene: TRBV19
clone size: .
D gene: .
CDR3 protein: CASSPSSYEQYF
CDR3 DNA: TGTGCCAGTAGTCCTAGCTCCTACGAGCAGTACTTC

J gene: TRBJ2-3
V gene: TRBV6-5
clone size: .
D gene: .
CDR3 protein: CASSYSKGGSVQYF
CDR3 DNA: TGTGCCAGCAGTTACTCGAAAGGTGGGAGTGTGCAGTATTTT

J gene: TRBJ2-1
V gene: TRBV6-6
clone size: .
D gene: .
CDR3 protein: CASSYAGIGPNEQFF
CDR3 DNA: TGTGCCAGCAGTTATGCGGGGATAGGACCAAATGAGCAGTTCTTC

J gene: TRBJ2-1
V gene: TRBV19
clone size: once
D gene: TRBD1
CDR3 protein: CASTYGQAISYNEQFF
CDR3 DNA: TGTGCCAGTACCTACGGACAGGCAATCTCCTACAATGAGCAGTTCTTC

J gene: TRBJ2-3
V gene: TRBV6-5
clone size: .
D gene: TRBD1
CDR3 protein: CASSYSAGGADTQYF
CDR3 DNA: TGTGCCAGCAGTTACTCAGCAGGGGGCGCGGATACGCAGTATTTT

J gene: TRBJ1-5
V gene: TRBV2
clone size: .
D gene: .
CDR3 protein: CASTPGGTSNQPQHF
CDR3 DNA: TGTGCCAGCACCCCCGGGGGGACTAGCAATCAGCCCCAGCATTTT

J gene: TRBJ1-1
V gene: TRBV5-1
clone size: few
D gene: .
CDR3 protein: CASSADRNTEAFF
CDR3 DNA: TGCGCCAGCAGCGCGGACAGGAACACTGAAGCTTTCTTT

J gene: TRBJ1-2
V gene: TRBV28
clone size: .
D gene: .
CDR3 protein: CASSLAIWSYGYTF
CDR3 DNA: TGTGCCAGCAGTTTGGCGATCTGGAGCTATGGCTACACCTTC

J gene: TRBJ2-7
V gene: TRBV6-1
clone size: .
D gene: TRBD1
CDR3 protein: CASSRQGEGYEQYF
CDR3 DNA: TGTGCCAGCAGTCGACAGGGGGAAGGCTACGAGCAGTACTTC

J gene: TRBJ1-1
V gene: TRBV29-1
clone size: .
D gene: .
CDR3 protein: CSGTETNTEAFF
CDR3 DNA: TGCAGCGGTACGGAGACGAACACTGAAGCTTTCTTT

J gene: TRBJ1-1
V gene: TRBV30
clone size: .
D gene: .
CDR3 protein: CALLANTEAFF
CDR3 DNA: TGTGCTCTTTTGGCGAACACTGAAGCTTTCTTT

J gene: TRBJ2-7
V gene: TRBV27
clone size: .
D gene: TRBD2
CDR3 protein: CASGSGISYEQYF
CDR3 DNA: TGTGCCAGCGGAAGCGGGATCTCCTACGAGCAGTACTTC

J gene: TRBJ2-7
V gene: TRBV5-1
clone size: .
D gene: .
CDR3 protein: CASSLGGYEQYF
CDR3 DNA: TGCGCCAGCAGCTTGGGCGGCTACGAGCAGTACTTC

J gene: TRBJ2-7
V gene: TRBV28
clone size: .
D gene: .
CDR3 protein: CASSSVRQIFSYEQYF
CDR3 DNA: TGTGCCAGCAGCTCTGTTAGACAGATTTTTTCCTACGAGCAGTACTTC

J gene: TRBJ2-3
V gene: TRBV19
clone size: .
D gene: TRBD2
CDR3 protein: CASSSLAGVPDTQYF
CDR3 DNA: TGTGCCAGTAGTTCGTTAGCGGGAGTCCCAGATACGCAGTATTTT

J gene: TRBJ1-1
V gene: TRBV10-3
clone size: .
D gene: .
CDR3 protein: CAISDQGFLMNTEAFF
CDR3 DNA: TGTGCCATCAGTGATCAGGGATTCCTTATGAACACTGAAGCTTTCTTT

J gene: TRBJ1-2
V gene: TRBV9
clone size: .
D gene: .
CDR3 protein: CASSSQTSGSHTF
CDR3 DNA: TGTGCCAGCAGCTCCCAGACCAGCGGTTCCCACACCTTC

J gene: TRBJ1-1
V gene: TRBV9
clone size: .
D gene: .
CDR3 protein: CASSPAGEVNTEAFF
CDR3 DNA: TGTGCCAGCAGCCCTGCGGGGGAGGTGAACACTGAAGCTTTCTTT

J gene: TRBJ2-1
V gene: TRBV23-1
clone size: .
D gene: TRBD2
CDR3 protein: CASSQPSGGNEQFF
CDR3 DNA: TGCGCCAGCAGTCAACCTAGCGGGGGCAATGAGCAGTTCTTC

J gene: TRBJ2-3
V gene: TRBV6-4
clone size: .
D gene: TRBD2
CDR3 protein: CASSATSGSTDTQYF
CDR3 DNA: TGTGCCAGCAGTGCCACTAGCGGCTCCACAGATACGCAGTATTTT

J gene: TRBJ1-1
V gene: TRBV27
clone size: once
D gene: TRBD1
CDR3 protein: CASIPQGTNTEAFF
CDR3 DNA: TGTGCCAGCATCCCACAGGGGACGAACACTGAAGCTTTCTTT

J gene: TRBJ2-1
V gene: TRBV7-8
clone size: .
D gene: .
CDR3 protein: CASSLATVYNEQFF
CDR3 DNA: TGTGCCAGCAGCTTAGCAACAGTTTACAATGAGCAGTTCTTC

J gene: TRBJ2-7
V gene: TRBV5-4
clone size: .
D gene: TRBD2
CDR3 protein: CASSLDRGSSYEQYF
CDR3 DNA: TGTGCCAGCAGCTTGGATCGCGGGAGCTCCTACGAGCAGTACTTC

J gene: TRBJ1-1
V gene: TRBV5-6
clone size: .
D gene: TRBD1
CDR3 protein: CASSLGQGASAEAFF
CDR3 DNA: TGTGCCAGCAGCTTGGGGCAGGGGGCATCCGCTGAAGCTTTCTTT

J gene: TRBJ2-1
V gene: TRBV7-2
clone size: .
D gene: .
CDR3 protein: CASSSSVFSYNEQFF
CDR3 DNA: TGTGCCAGCAGCTCCTCTGTCTTCTCCTACAATGAGCAGTTCTTC

J gene: TRBJ1-1
V gene: TRBV7-8
clone size: .
D gene: .
CDR3 protein: CASSLDRLNTEAFF
CDR3 DNA: TGTGCCAGCAGCTTAGACAGACTGAACACTGAAGCTTTCTTT

J gene: TRBJ2-7
V gene: TRBV7-9
clone size: .
D gene: .
CDR3 protein: CASSLGWGVEQYF
CDR3 DNA: TGTGCCAGCAGCTTAGGTTGGGGGGTCGAGCAGTACTTC

J gene: TRBJ2-1
V gene: TRBV10-3
clone size: .
D gene: .
CDR3 protein: CAISESARLNEQFF
CDR3 DNA: TGTGCCATCAGTGAGTCTGCCAGGCTTAATGAGCAGTTCTTC

J gene: TRBJ2-7
V gene: TRBV19
clone size: few
D gene: TRBD2
CDR3 protein: CASSIGAGEPYEQYF
CDR3 DNA: TGTGCCAGTAGTATCGGGGCGGGAGAACCCTACGAGCAGTACTTC

J gene: TRBJ1-4
V gene: TRBV19
clone size: .
D gene: .
CDR3 protein: CASSIDRTGWQGTLRAEKLFF
CDR3 DNA: TGTGCCAGTAGTATAGATCGAACGGGCTGGCAGGGAACCTTACGGGCTGAAAAACTGTTTTTT

J gene: TRBJ2-2
V gene: TRBV2
clone size: .
D gene: .
CDR3 protein: CARSENRSNTGELFF
CDR3 DNA: TGTGCCCGCAGCGAGAACCGCTCGAACACCGGGGAGCTGTTTTTT

J gene: TRBJ2-7
V gene: TRBV6-1
clone size: .
D gene: .
CDR3 protein: CASSSKTGSSYEQYF
CDR3 DNA: TGTGCCAGCAGTTCGAAGACGGGGAGCTCCTACGAGCAGTACTTC

J gene: TRBJ1-5
V gene: TRBV6-1
clone size: .
D gene: TRBD1
CDR3 protein: CASSENAGTGVDQPQHF
CDR3 DNA: TGTGCCAGCAGTGAAAACGCCGGGACAGGGGTGGATCAGCCCCAGCATTTT

J gene: TRBJ2-7
V gene: TRBV4-1
clone size: .
D gene: .
CDR3 protein: CASSQDASEAYEQYF
CDR3 DNA: TGCGCCAGCAGCCAAGATGCTAGCGAGGCCTACGAGCAGTACTTC

J gene: TRBJ1-5
V gene: TRBV27
clone size: .
D gene: .
CDR3 protein: CASSSGLRDSNQPQHF
CDR3 DNA: TGTGCCAGCAGTTCTGGGCTGAGGGATAGCAATCAGCCCCAGCATTTT

J gene: TRBJ2-3
V gene: TRBV27
clone size: .
D gene: TRBD2
CDR3 protein: CASSLRAGVHTQYF
CDR3 DNA: TGTGCCAGCAGTTTAAGAGCGGGAGTACATACGCAGTATTTT

J gene: TRBJ2-1
V gene: TRBV5-1
clone size: .
D gene: TRBD2
CDR3 protein: CASSLVAGAANEQFF
CDR3 DNA: TGCGCCAGCAGCTTGGTCGCGGGAGCGGCAAATGAGCAGTTCTTC

J gene: TRBJ2-7
V gene: TRBV6-5
clone size: few
D gene: TRBD2
CDR3 protein: CASSYGAQRGNEQYF
CDR3 DNA: TGTGCCAGCAGTTACGGGGCCCAGCGGGGGAACGAGCAGTACTTC

J gene: TRBJ2-6
V gene: TRBV28
clone size: .
D gene: .
CDR3 protein: CATISSGANVLTF
CDR3 DNA: TGTGCCACCATTAGCTCTGGGGCCAACGTCCTGACTTTC